One sample yielded the 11 T cell receptor beta chains listed below, sequenced in a study of tumor-infiltrating lymphocytes in primary liver carcinoma. Blood RNA came from unsorted whole blood; germline DNA was also extracted. With 500 ng total RNA as template and a constant-region primer, TCR beta cDNA was made. Amplification in three nested multiplex PCR rounds with slightly modified ARM-PCR gave rise to TCR beta libraries. The two initial PCR rounds, approximately 10 cycles each, used TRBV1-TRBV30 forward and C-beta reverse primers. TCRdb reanalysed the multiplex PCR reads using MiXCR and keeps one entry per CDR3 protein. The sample contains around 170,000 distinct CDR3 sequences, about 55% of which appear only once. Source material: peripheral blood. The receptor source for this set is a man aged 35 to 55 with primary liver carcinoma and hepatitis B virus infection.

There are a few counts of this clonotype. The chain is built from TRBV6-6 and TRBJ2-3; D perhaps matches TRBD2 (6 bases). This CDR3 is built from 15 residues. Germline V CDR1 and CDR2: MNHNY, SVGAGI (reference sequence). V was pared by 2 bases and J by 0 bases, with 9 bases between. The CDR3 here is CASSYIRESTDTQYF. The CDR3 DNA follows: TGTGCCAGCAGTTACATCCGGGAGAGCACAGATACGCAGTATTTT.

As to this clonotype: A much larger clone lies a single base off, so this may be a read error. The genes are TRBV7-9 and TRBJ2-7; possibly TRBD2 for D (6 bases). CDR1 is SEHNR, CDR2 FQNEAQ, per germline (reference sequence). This CDR3 has 14 amino acids. CDR3 residues: CTSSQPRGSYEQYF. CDR3 DNA: TGTACCAGCAGCCAGCCCCGGGGGAGCTACGAGCAGTACTTC.

Of note for this clonotype: It may be a read error: a sequence one base away is much more abundant. The rearrangement joins TRBV11-2 to TRBJ2-6; maybe TRBD1 (7 bases). This CDR3 region has 16 residues. V shed 8 bases and J shed 1 base, with 15 bases lying between them. Germline V CDR1 and CDR2: SGHAT, FQNNGV. The CDR3 spells CASRGTVDSGANVLTF. CDR3 bases: TGTGCCAGCCGCGGGACAGTGGATTCTGGGGCCAACGTCCTGACTTTC.

The rearrangement links TRBV10-1 to TRBJ2-3, with a tentative D call TRBD2 (5 bases). The germline V gene encodes CDR1 WNHNN and CDR2 SYGVQD (reference sequence). V lost 2 bases and J 6 bases, leaving 15 bases between the germline ends. The CDR3 contains 15 residues. This chain's CDR3 is CASSERAASRDTQYF. CDR3 DNA sequence: TGCGCCAGCAGTGAGAGGGCGGCTAGCCGGGATACGCAGTATTTT.

This clonotype was seen only a few times. V gene TRBV29-1 combines with J gene TRBJ2-7; D is unresolved. V was trimmed by 0 bases and J by 0 bases, leaving 6 bases between them. Germline V gene sequence: CDR1 SQVTM, CDR2 ANQGSEA. The CDR3 spans 13 residues. DNA of the CDR3: TGCAGCGTTGAAGAGGCCGACTCCTACGAGCAGTACTTC. The encoded protein is CSVEEADSYEQYF.

This clonotype came up a few times. V and J are TRBV12-3 or TRBV12-4 and TRBJ1-5, with a tentative D call TRBD1 (5 bases). The CDR3 consists of 16 residues. The V end was cut by 3 bases, the J end by 7 bases, with 19 bases between. CDR3 protein: CASSLAGTREEQPQHF. The DNA of the CDR3 is TGTGCCAGCAGTTTGGCTGGGACCAGGGAGGAGCAGCCCCAGCATTTT.

The genes are TRBV6-5 and TRBJ2-5, with D uncertain. V was trimmed by 2 bases and J by 5 bases, leaving 12 bases between them. There are 14 residues in the CDR3. Germline CDR1 reads MNHEY; CDR2 reads SVGAGI. The CDR3: CASSYAGLRETQYF. CDR3 in DNA: TGTGCCAGCAGTTACGCTGGATTGAGGGAGACCCAGTACTTC.

With regard to this clonotype: A much more abundant neighbour one base away suggests this may be a read error. The gene calls are TRBV6-6 and TRBJ2-5; no clear D gene. Germline assignment: CDR1 MNHNY and CDR2 SVGAGI (reference sequence). The CDR3 runs to 15 residues. The CDR3 sequence is CASGYSREFVETQYF. The CDR3 DNA is TGTGCCAGCGGTTACTCGAGAGAGTTCGTAGAGACCCAGTACTTC.

In its sample, this clonotype was seen a few times. V is TRBV10-3 and J is TRBJ1-2, with 9 bases lining up with TRBD1. The CDR3 runs to 15 residues. Germline CDR1 reads ENHRY; CDR2 reads SYGVKD. V lost 6 bases to trimming and J lost 4 bases; unmatched junction nucleotides: 9. CDR3 sequence (DNA): TGTGCCATCAGCGACTCCGACAGGGGGATCTATGGCTACACCTTC. Encoded protein: CAISDSDRGIYGYTF.

A word on this clonotype: The CDR3 ends on some other residue instead of the conserved phenylalanine or tryptophan, so this is likely a read error. This chain connects TRBV29-1 to TRBJ2-5; 11 bases match TRBD2. Germline V CDR1 and CDR2: SQVTM, ANQGSEA. CDR3 length equals 13 residues. J lost 2 bases, V lost 4 bases, and 0 bases had no gene match. The CDR3 sequence is CSVVAGGQETQYL. The DNA for the CDR3 is TGCAGCGTTGTAGCGGGAGGGCAAGAGACCCAGTACCTA.

As concerns this clonotype: The CDR3 ends on some other residue instead of the conserved phenylalanine or tryptophan, so this is likely a read error. The rearrangement uses TRBV11-2 and TRBJ2-7; D is possibly TRBD1 or TRBD2 (5 bases each). This CDR3 comprises 15 residues. Per germline, CDR1 SGHAT and CDR2 FQNNGV. The germline V and J ends were trimmed by 5 bases and 2 bases, with 16 bases remaining between them. The CDR3 coding sequence is TGTGCCAGCAGCCCAGCAGGGAGTGGCCCCTACGAGCAGTACCTC. Protein product: CASSPAGSGPYEQYL.